The 21 T cell receptor beta chains given below trace back to one sample, sequenced in a study of tumor and adjacent non-tumor tissue in lung cancer. No cell sorting was done before RNA was extracted from the tissue. The library came from three nested PCR rounds adapted from ARM-PCR protocols. TCRdb re-called the multiplex PCR reads through MiXCR, storing one row per CDR3 protein. In the table there are about 70,000 distinct CDR3 sequences, approximately 73% of which are singletons. Sequencing used lung tumor tissue. Receptors were obtained from a man aged 60 to 75 with non-small cell lung cancer.

This clonotype was observed at least ten times. At one end the junction does not follow the germline gene, possibly because of a read error. This chain uses TRBV29-1 with TRBJ1-1; 7 nucleotides agree with TRBD1. CDR1 is SQVTM and CDR2 is ANQGSEA in the germline V gene. The CDR3 is 13 residues long. CDR3 sequence: CRDSAGGETEALF. CDR3 DNA: TGCAGAGACTCGGCAGGGGGGGAAACTGAAGCTTTATTT.

This clonotype was seen only a few times. A read error is possible here, since a much larger clone lies one base away. The chain is built from TRBV14 and TRBJ1-1; D ambiguous. Germline loops: CDR1 SGHDN, CDR2 FVKESK. This CDR3 comprises 15 residues. CDR3 sequence: CASNQVVGLKTEAFF. The CDR3 DNA reads TGTGCCAGCAACCAAGTGGTAGGTTTGAAGACTGAAGCTTTCTTT. The full variable domain, in which reference TRBV14 and TRBJ1-1 provide the parts outside the CDR3, is EAGVTQFPSHSVIEKGQTVTLRCDPISGHDNLYWYRRVMGKEIKFLLHFVKESKQDESGMPNNRFLAERTGGTYSTLKVQPAELEDSGVYFCASNQVVGLKTEAFFGQGTRLTVV.

About this clonotype: This may be a read error: a much more frequent sequence differs by one nucleotide. The conserved phenylalanine or tryptophan normally closing the CDR3 is absent here, so this likely arose from a read error. The chain joins TRBV5-6 to TRBJ2-1, with D perhaps given as TRBD1 or TRBD2 (5 bases each). Germline assignment: CDR1 SGHDT and CDR2 YYEEEE. This CDR3 has 13 amino acids. Trimming took off 5 bases at V and 13 bases at J, with 19 bases between the two ends. The CDR3 spells CASSFGDHGPQFL. The CDR3 DNA sequence: TGTGCCAGCAGTTTTGGGGACCATGGACCACAGTTCTTA.

In the case of this clonotype: A read error may produce the germline difference seen at one junction end. The chain carries TRBV29-1 and TRBJ2-2, with D perhaps being TRBD1 or TRBD2 (5 bases each). Germline V CDR1 and CDR2: SQVTM, ANQGSEA. CDR3 length equals 17 residues. CDR3 region: CSVDASGGSSNTRELFF. The CDR3 DNA reads TGCAGCGTTGATGCTAGTGGGGGATCCTCGAACACCAGGGAGCTGTTTTTT.

This clonotype showed up just a few times. One end of the junction is discordant with germline, which a read error may explain. The chain couples TRBV6-5 to TRBJ2-1; no clear D gene. CDR1 and CDR2 (germline): MNHEY, SVGAGI. The CDR3 is made up of 15 amino acids. The CDR3 protein is CATSYSRRGGNEQFF. The CDR3 DNA reads TGTGCCACCAGTTACTCGAGGCGCGGCGGCAATGAGCAGTTCTTC.

The V gene is TRBV5-1, the J gene TRBJ2-2, with D possibly TRBD2 on 6 matching bases. This CDR3 has 18 residues. Trimming shortened V by 0 bases and J by 1 base, and 16 bases separated the two germline ends. Germline CDR1 reads SGHRS; CDR2 reads YFSETQ. Here the CDR3 DNA reads TGCGCCAGCAGCTTGGGGTCGGAGGGCCTACTGAACACCGGGGAGCTGTTTTTT. It translates to CASSLGSEGLLNTGELFF.

Note on this clonotype: One junction end disagrees with the germline gene, perhaps due to a read error. The V gene is TRBV29-1, the J gene TRBJ1-2; D is undetermined. Germline V lookup: CDR1 SQVTM, CDR2 ANQGSEA. There are 12 residues in the CDR3. The CDR3 here is CSVEEINYGYIF. CDR3 in DNA: TGCAGCGTTGAAGAGATTAACTATGGCTACATTTTC.

Worth noting for this clonotype: A junction boundary mismatches the germline segment, possibly from a read error. The chain's CDR3 is CANSASGRAYEQYF. CDR3 nucleotides: TGTGCCAACAGTGCTTCCGGGAGAGCATACGAGCAGTACTTC. The V and J genes are TRBV28 and TRBJ2-7; D possibly corresponds to TRBD2 (6 bases). The CDR3 covers 14 residues. Germline lookup yields CDR1 MDHEN and CDR2 SYDVKM.

On this clonotype: A much larger clonotype is one base distant, so this may be a read error. This chain links TRBV14 with TRBJ2-1; no definite D call. Trimming stripped 1 base from V and 6 bases from J, with 10 bases between. The CDR3 contains 14 residues. Germline values: CDR1 SGHDN, CDR2 FVKESK. CDR3 in amino acids: CASSQAGWGNEQFF. For the CDR3, the DNA is TGTGCCAGCAGCCAAGCAGGCTGGGGCAATGAGCAGTTCTTC.

Regarding this clonotype: This CDR3 is missing its conserved last phenylalanine or tryptophan, likely due to a read error. This chain links TRBV6-5 with TRBJ1-5; D is undetermined. Germline V gene lookup returns CDR1 MNHEY and CDR2 SVGAGI. This CDR3 spans 13 amino acids. The V end lost 4 bases, the J end lost 4 bases, and 8 bases lay between the germline ends. As DNA, the CDR3 is TGTGCCAGCAGTTGGGGAGGGAATCAGCCCCAGCATTGC. Its protein is CASSWGGNQPQHC.

Points on this clonotype: The missing conserved phenylalanine or tryptophan at the end of this CDR3 makes a read error likely. Because the CDR3's place on the DNA is in doubt, the DNA is left out and the CDR3 is given as listed by TCRdb. The V and J genes are TRBV20-1 and TRBJ2-3; the table calls TRBD2, which could not be checked here. From its first to its last residue, the CDR3 has 13 amino acids. The V gene's germline CDR1 is DFQATT and CDR2 SNEGSKA (reference sequence). The CDR3 here is CSARFGLEGGQDS.

V and J are TRBV30 and TRBJ2-7; D may be TRBD1 (5 bases). The CDR3 totals 12 residues. Trimming stripped 1 base from V and 7 bases from J, with 11 bases between. Germline CDR1 and CDR2: GTSNPN and SVGIG (reference sequence). The CDR3 region has the DNA TGTGCCTGGAGTGCCCAGGGTTATGAGCAGTACTTC. Translation: CAWSAQGYEQYF.

Turning to this clonotype: Germline is not matched at one junction end, which may reflect a read error. The rearrangement joins TRBV6-1 to TRBJ2-7; tentatively, D is TRBD2 (6 bases). Germline lookup yields CDR1 MNHNS and CDR2 SASEGT. The CDR3 is 15 residues long. CDR3 loop: CANSGSRLEALEQYF. The CDR3 nucleotides are TGTGCCAACAGTGGGTCGAGACTAGAGGCCCTCGAGCAGTATTTC.

The rearrangement links TRBV20-1 to TRBJ1-1; possible D gene TRBD1, 5 bases. There are 13 residues in the CDR3. V was clipped by 5 bases and J by 4 bases, with 14 bases between them. Germline CDR1 and CDR2: DFQATT and SNEGSKA (reference sequence). The CDR3 DNA reads as TGCAGTGCTCATTCAGGGCGGAGCACTGAAGCTTTCTTT. Translating gives CSAHSGRSTEAFF.

For this clonotype: Germline is not matched at one junction end, which may reflect a read error. CDR3 nucleotide sequence: TGCAGTGACCCCGACTACGCTAACCCAGAGCAATTCTTC. Amino acid sequence: CSDPDYANPEQFF. The chain couples TRBV20-1 to TRBJ2-1, with D possibly being TRBD2 (5 bases). CDR1 and CDR2 (germline): DFQATT, SNEGSKA (reference sequence). The CDR3 covers 13 residues.

In the case of this clonotype: One end of the junction does not line up with germline, which may come from a read error. This sequence joins TRBV20-1 and TRBJ2-1; 8 bases map to TRBD2. The V gene's germline CDR1 is DFQATT and CDR2 SNEGSKA (reference sequence). This CDR3 comprises 15 residues. Written as DNA, the CDR3 is TGTACTGCTAGAGGTTTCGGACGAGCGGGAGCTGAACTGTTCTTC. Its protein is CTARGFGRAGAELFF.

This clonotype came up a few times. Given a much more abundant clone one base away, this may be a read error. The chain uses TRBV6-2 or TRBV6-3 and TRBJ2-3, with D unresolved. The germline V and J ends were trimmed by 6 bases and 5 bases, with 9 bases remaining between them. This CDR3 is built from 12 residues. Germline loops: CDR1 MNHEY, CDR2 SVGEGT. The CDR3 nucleotides read TGTGCCAGCAGAATATCGATAGATACGCAGTATTTT. Its protein product is CASRISIDTQYF.

A few counts support this clonotype. The chain has TRBV5-1 and TRBJ2-2; 8 nucleotides match TRBD2. Germline V gene lookup returns CDR1 SGHRS and CDR2 YFSETQ. The length of the CDR3 is 15 residues. Trimming cost V 4 bases and J 6 bases; bases outside gene matches: 8. CDR3 region: CASSQGLDYSGELFF. The CDR3 coding sequence is TGCGCCAGCAGCCAGGGACTAGATTATTCCGGGGAGCTGTTTTTT.

This clonotype qualifies as medium-sized (0.01 to 0.1%). The gene calls are TRBV20-1 and TRBJ2-2, with D possibly being TRBD1 (6 bases). V was shortened by 1 base and J by 5 bases, with 11 bases between the two germline ends. The CDR3 extends over 14 amino acids. Germline loops: CDR1 DFQATT, CDR2 SNEGSKA (reference sequence). In DNA, the CDR3 is TGCAGTGCTAGAGGGGACATTGGGACCGGGGAGCTGTTTTTT. It translates to CSARGDIGTGELFF.

V and J are TRBV11-1 and TRBJ2-2; D might be TRBD2 (5 bases). Germline loops: CDR1 SGHAT, CDR2 FQDESV (reference sequence). This CDR3 has 14 residues. The CDR3 loop is CANSYTSCTGELFF. CDR3 nucleotide sequence: TGTGCTAACAGCTATACTAGTTGCACCGGGGAGCTGTTTTTT.

Ten or more counts support this clonotype. An end of the junction differs from the germline gene, which may be a read error. The chain recombines TRBV6-2 or TRBV6-3 with TRBJ2-7, with 8 positions matching TRBD2. CDR3 length equals 14 residues. Germline V CDR1 and CDR2: MNHEY, SVGEGT. CDR3 nucleotide sequence: TGTGCCAGCGGTTATGGGGCGGGGGGCTACGAGCAGTACTTC. As protein: CASGYGAGGYEQYF.